Listed below are T cell receptor beta chains from one sample, sequenced in a study of blood T cell repertoires in COVID-19. TCRdb's table, derived via immunoSEQ multiplex PCR, lists solely in-frame clones and lacks some. The table includes more than 150,000 clones, 80% to 90% detected once. The sequencing sample was made of peripheral blood. The receptor set was obtained from a man between 65 and 85 years old with active or convalescent COVID-19. CDR3s include the opening cysteine and the closing phenylalanine or tryptophan.

j_gene	v_gene	CDR3aa
TRBJ2-1	TRBV5-1	CASSLLAGGPSNEQFF
TRBJ2-7	TRBV12-3/TRBV12-4	CASRLRGSYEQYF
TRBJ1-2	TRBV5-5	CASLPGVSEYLGYDGYTF
TRBJ1-3	TRBV4-1	CASSHTNKFSGNTIYF
TRBJ2-5	TRBV12-3/TRBV12-4	CASSPSGGETQYF
TRBJ1-2	TRBV20-1	CSRPRGIGYTF
TRBJ2-1	TRBV12-3/TRBV12-4	CASSQTSGLREFF
TRBJ2-2	TRBV2	CASSEVRGPGGELFF
TRBJ2-7	TRBV9	CASSVGFGGQGIEQYF
TRBJ1-6	TRBV7-2	CASKPQGHLNSPLHF
TRBJ1-5	TRBV6-2/TRBV6-3	CASSFQGQPQHF
TRBJ1-2	TRBV5-1	CASSFDSNYGYTF
TRBJ2-7	TRBV29-1	CSVEGTGEYEQYF
TRBJ1-1	TRBV5-1	CASSFGDNTEAFF
TRBJ1-5	TRBV6-5	CASRIKQGYQPQHF
TRBJ1-2	TRBV30	CAWSVKTGGYTF
TRBJ1-4	TRBV19	CASSKGQTYNEKLFF
TRBJ2-7	TRBV6-5	CASSYSGTQSYEQYF
TRBJ1-1	TRBV9	CASSGRGGGRGTEAFF
TRBJ1-2	TRBV9	CASSVGPGQGNGYTF
TRBJ2-3	TRBV5-4	CASSLGPLDTQYF
TRBJ1-6	TRBV5-1	CASSLVGDSNSPLHF
TRBJ1-2	TRBV5-1	CASSQDSSRPYGYTF
TRBJ1-1	TRBV20-1	CSAWGFTEAFF
TRBJ1-1	TRBV5-1	CASSLAVVNTEAFF
TRBJ1-6	TRBV13	CASSLVVRDNSPLHF
TRBJ1-2	TRBV6-5	CASSYLYRGQGYGYTF
TRBJ1-5	TRBV5-8	CASSRIGVGTDQPQHF
TRBJ2-7	TRBV11-2	CASSAWQGGEQYF
TRBJ1-2	TRBV28	CASSSPGTGTPYGYTF
TRBJ1-2	TRBV30	CASRVPGSYGYTF